The 18 T cell receptor beta chains in this list originate from one sample, sequenced in a study of beta chain features in type 1 diabetes (dated by TCRdb to 2017 to 2018). The library was prepared using the immunoSEQ multiplex PCR assay. The High Capacity cDNA Reverse Transcription Kit was used to reverse transcribe all of the isolated RNA, meaning that expressed TCRB transcripts were what got sequenced. In TCRdb, the immuneACCESS table is reduced to in-frame sequences with V and J assigned. These tables do not hold every clone; where another copy was compared, an unresolved V gene accounts for under half, and the others remain unexplained. The sample records hundreds of thousands of clones, 7.5% to 9% of which are singletons. Jointly, the top ten make up less than 0.45% of the sample. The source material was central memory CD4+ T cells from blood. Every receptor here comes from a woman aged 18-29 years in good health.

The rearrangement uses TRBV5-1 and TRBJ1-1; TRBD1 agrees at 8 bases. The CDR3 is 14 amino acids. Germline V gene data show CDR1 as SGHRS and CDR2 as YFSETQ. The J segment lost 0 bases and the V segment lost 4 bases, leaving 2 bases of the junction unmatched. CDR3 protein: CASSEQGVNTEAFF. Here the CDR3 DNA reads TGCGCCAGCAGCGAACAGGGGGTGAACACTGAAGCTTTCTTT. Full variable domain (outside the CDR3, taken from reference TRBV5-1 and TRBJ1-1): KAGVTQTPRYLIKTRGQQVTLSCSPISGHRSVSWYQQTPGQGLQFLFEYFSETQRNKGNFPGRFSGRQFSNSRSEMNVSTLELGDSALYLCASSEQGVNTEAFFGQGTRLTVV.

This clone turned up a few times. The chain uses TRBV7-2 and TRBJ2-2, with D possibly called TRBD1 or TRBD2 (5 bases each). The CDR3 is 19 residues long. Germline-derived CDR1 and CDR2 are SGHTA and FQGNSA. V lost 4 bases to trimming and J lost 2 bases, with 23 bases between them. CDR3 loop: CASSSRGGNKRGNTGELFF. The CDR3, as DNA: TGTGCCAGCAGCTCCCGGGGCGGCAACAAGAGGGGAAACACCGGGGAGCTGTTTTTT.

This clone has just one count. CDR3 sequence (DNA): TGTGCCAGCAGCTCCCCGTTTATCCACACCTTC. Translation: CASSSPFIHTF. The chain has TRBV11-2 and TRBJ1-2; D is undetermined. The CDR3 covers 11 residues. The germline V gene encodes CDR1 SGHAT and CDR2 FQNNGV. V was shortened by 4 bases and J by 12 bases, with 12 bases between the two germline ends.

This clone showed up just a few times. The CDR3 nucleotides are TGTGCCAGCAGGAAGGCCCCGGGACTAGGAAGCACAGATACGCAGTATTTT. This codes for CASRKAPGLGSTDTQYF. The chain combines TRBV7-2 with TRBJ2-3; 8 bases match TRBD2. Germline CDR1 SGHTA, CDR2 FQGNSA. This CDR3 spans 17 amino acids. The V gene end was trimmed by 6 bases and the J gene end by 0 bases; junction bases not matched to a gene: 11.

V and J are TRBV7-6 and TRBJ2-7; D is undetermined. This CDR3 is 15 amino acids long. Looked up from germline, CDR1 is SGHVS and CDR2 is FNYEAQ. V was cut by 0 bases and J by 3 bases, with 12 bases left in between. The CDR3 bases are TGTGCCAGCAGCTTAGCCCAACTGCCCGTCTACGAGCAGTACTTC. This sequence encodes CASSLAQLPVYEQYF.

The chain links TRBV6-5 to TRBJ1-4; no clear D gene. V was shortened by 6 bases and J by 2 bases, with 10 bases between the two germline ends. Germline CDR1 is MNHEY and CDR2 is SVGAGI. The CDR3 length is 14 residues. CDR3 residues: CASRVGFTNEKLFF. CDR3 DNA sequence: TGTGCCAGCAGAGTTGGTTTCACTAATGAAAAACTGTTTTTT.

Only a few counts were recorded for this clone. The genes are TRBV5-5 and TRBJ2-1; TRBD2 matches at 7 bases. Looked up from germline, CDR1 is SGHKS and CDR2 is YYEKEE (reference sequence). The CDR3 runs to 17 residues. The junction had 10 bases not matched to a gene; V was cut back by 0 bases and J by 4 bases. As DNA, the CDR3 is TGTGCCAGCAGCTTGGTTTCGGGACTAAGGGGTTACAATGAGCAGTTCTTC. The encoded protein is CASSLVSGLRGYNEQFF.

This clone was detected many times. The genes are TRBV10-3 and TRBJ1-1; D uncertain. The CDR3 covers 14 residues. Trimming pared 4 bases from V and 1 base from J, leaving 10 bases between. CDR1 and CDR2 (germline): ENHRY, SYGVKD. This CDR3 is CAISVSPRNTEAFF. The CDR3 DNA is TGTGCCATCAGTGTCAGTCCGAGGAACACTGAAGCTTTCTTT.

V usage is TRBV7-8 and J usage is TRBJ2-5; no definite D call. The CDR3 spans 12 residues. Germline V gene sequence: CDR1 SGHVS, CDR2 FQNEAQ. The V end was cut by 2 bases, the J end by 5 bases, with 6 bases between. DNA of the CDR3: TGTGCCAGCAGCTTATTAAGGGAGACCCAGTACTTC. Translated: CASSLLRETQYF.

The rearrangement joins TRBV19 to TRBJ2-1, with a tentative D call TRBD1 (5 bases). Per the germline V gene, CDR1 is LNHDA and CDR2 is SQIVND (reference sequence). This CDR3 comprises 14 residues. The V gene lost 5 bases and the J gene lost 3 bases, with 11 bases spanning the gap. CDR3 sequence reads: CASSWGGLYNEQFF. The DNA for the CDR3 is TGTGCCAGTAGTTGGGGCGGCCTCTACAATGAGCAGTTCTTC.

This chain joins TRBV4-2 and TRBJ2-5; 10 positions match TRBD2. Germline-derived CDR1 and CDR2 are LGHNA and YNFKEQ. This CDR3 comprises 17 residues. Losses at the gene ends were 5 bases for V and 3 bases for J; bases not matched to a gene: 12. The CDR3 nucleotides read TGTGCCAGCAGCTTGTACTCGGTAGCGGGAGGTGAAGAGACCCAGTACTTC. Protein: CASSLYSVAGGEETQYF.

This clone has just a few counts. The chain recombines TRBV5-1 with TRBJ1-1; D remains ambiguous. V was clipped by 4 bases and J by 3 bases, with 10 bases between them. The CDR3 spans 13 residues. CDR1 is SGHRS and CDR2 is YFSETQ in the germline V gene. Written as DNA, the CDR3 is TGCGCCAGCAGCACAGCACGGGACACTGAAGCTTTCTTT. As protein: CASSTARDTEAFF.

The V call is TRBV7-9, the J call TRBJ1-1; 10 nucleotides line up with TRBD1. Germline V gives CDR1 SEHNR, CDR2 FQNEAQ (reference sequence). The CDR3 consists of 13 residues. The V gene end was trimmed by 8 bases and the J gene end by 4 bases; junction bases not matched to a gene: 4. As DNA, the CDR3 is TGTGCCAGCGGCCGGGACAGGGGCACTGAAGCTTTCTTT. Protein: CASGRDRGTEAFF.

The genes are TRBV5-1 and TRBJ1-4, with D possibly matching TRBD1 (6 bases). Germline V gives CDR1 SGHRS, CDR2 YFSETQ. Trimming took off 3 bases at V and 5 bases at J, with 8 bases between the two ends. The CDR3 contains 13 residues. This CDR3 is CASSSRGNEKLFF. Here the CDR3 DNA reads TGCGCCAGCAGCTCCAGGGGAAATGAAAAACTGTTTTTT.

For the CDR3, the DNA is TGTGCCAGCAGTGAAGCGGGACAGATTGGAGAAAAACTGTTTTTT. Amino acid sequence: CASSEAGQIGEKLFF. The chain couples TRBV2 to TRBJ1-4; 7 positions agree with TRBD1. V dropped 0 bases and J dropped 8; count of bases not matched to a gene: 6. Germline V gene lookup returns CDR1 SNHLY and CDR2 FYNNEI. This CDR3 has 15 amino acids.

This rearrangement joins TRBV29-1 to TRBJ2-5; D uncertain. The DNA end favors TRBJ2-7, so the J call may be wrong. The CDR3 runs to 11 residues. CDR1 and CDR2 (germline): SQVTM, ANQGSEA. The CDR3 DNA reads as TGCAGCGTTCGAAAGGAGTACGAGCAGTACTTC. This translates into CSVRKEYEQYF.

The chain is built from TRBV28 and TRBJ1-1; D is perhaps TRBD1 (6 bases). Trimming shortened V by 10 bases and J by 0 bases, and 12 bases separated the two germline ends. Germline V gives CDR1 MDHEN, CDR2 SYDVKM. The CDR3 totals 13 residues. CDR3 amino acids: CATTGIMNTEAFF. The CDR3 bases are TGTGCCACCACAGGGATCATGAACACTGAAGCTTTCTTT.

The chain carries TRBV6-6 and TRBJ2-7; D may be TRBD2 (5 bases). The CDR3 extends over 13 amino acids. Per the germline V gene, CDR1 is MNHNY and CDR2 is SVGAGI (reference sequence). Trimming took off 7 bases at V and 3 bases at J, with 13 bases between the two ends. CDR3 residues: CASNLRDNYEQYF. As DNA, the CDR3 is TGTGCCAGCAATCTTCGGGATAACTACGAGCAGTACTTC.